The 2 T cell receptor beta chains below come from one sample, sequenced in a study of vaccination effects on CD4 cells after COVID-19 (dated 2022 in TCRdb). In the ViraFEST assay, PBMC were stimulated with viral peptide pools, and antigen-specific CD4+ T cell clonotypes were then identified by expansion using TCR sequencing. After roughly 11 days of culture, CD4+ T cells were isolated with the EasySep CD4+ T cell isolation kit. Each participant received two doses of an mRNA SARS-CoV-2 vaccine, either BNT162b2 or mRNA-1273. The library was prepared using the immunoSEQ multiplex PCR assay. TCRdb stores this immuneACCESS table with in-frame sequences only. Part of the clones is absent; in the studies checked, under half of the shortfall reflects unresolved V genes, and no reason is known for the rest. This sample holds tens of thousands of clones; 55% to 85% were observed only once. 0.95% to 1.5% of the sample is held by the ten biggest clonotypes.

Their recognized antigens are unknown. The sequencing used CD4+ T cells from PBMCs cultured with HCoV-229E spike peptides, collected after COVID-19 vaccination. The sample's cell subset or site label, in plain terms: HCoV-229E spike overlapping peptide pool stimulation. These receptors all come from a human donor who received a COVID-19 vaccine.

The chain is built from TRBV28 and TRBJ2-1; D perhaps matches TRBD1 (5 bases). This CDR3 has 15 residues. The germline V gene has CDR1 MDHEN and CDR2 SYDVKM. V gave up 5 bases and J gave up 4 bases, with 15 bases separating them. DNA of the CDR3: TGTGCCAGCAGTCCTCCAGGGCACGCGTACAATGAGCAGTTCTTC. It is translated as CASSPPGHAYNEQFF.

For the CDR3, the DNA is TGTCCTCCGCGGTCGGGGGGCGGTTTGGATGAGCAGTTCTTC. Its protein product is CPPRSGGGLDEQFF. This rearrangement joins TRBV6-4 to TRBJ2-1; possible D gene TRBD2, 7 bases. CDR1 and CDR2 from the germline V gene are MRHNA and SNTAGT. This CDR3 spans 14 amino acids.